Presented here are 15 T cell receptor beta chains from one specimen sequenced in a study of Ad26.COV2.S vaccination and SARS-CoV-2 variants (dated by TCRdb to the early 2020s). The label giving this sample's time point can be read as: individuals recovered from natural SARS-CoV-2 infection. Library prep was done by the immunoSEQ multiplex PCR assay. Not all clones reach the TCRdb copy of this immuneACCESS table, which keeps in-frame sequences only. Checked studies attribute under half of the gap to unresolved V genes and leave the rest unexplained. This sample is represented by 300,000 to 400,000 clones; about 91% of them were singletons. Around 4.2% of the sample rests with the top ten. The sample consisted of peripheral blood, taken after recovery from COVID-19. The source is a human donor who had recovered from COVID-19.

The chain employs TRBV5-1 and TRBJ2-3; the match to TRBD1 covers 7 bases. The V gene's germline CDR1 is SGHRS and CDR2 YFSETQ. The trim removed 1 base at V and 6 bases at J, leaving 5 bases unmatched. The CDR3 is 14 residues long. CDR3 residues: CASSLRQGVDTQYF. The CDR3 nucleotides are TGCGCCAGCAGCTTGCGCCAGGGGGTTGATACGCAGTATTTT.

This chain uses TRBV9 with TRBJ2-1, with 14 bases matching TRBD2. V shed 3 bases, J shed 7 bases, and the junction held 3 bases outside the gene matches. The length of the CDR3 is 15 residues. CDR1 SGDLS and CDR2 YYNGEE come from the germline V gene. Written as DNA, the CDR3 is TGTGCCAGCAGCGACCGGACTAGCGGGGGGAATGAGCAGTTCTTC. Translated: CASSDRTSGGNEQFF. Drawing the rest from reference TRBV9 and TRBJ2-1, the complete variable domain is DSGVTQTPKHLITATGQRVTLRCSPRSGDLSVYWYQQSLDQGLQFLIQYYNGEERAKGNILERFSAQQFPDLHSELNLSSLELGDSALYFCASSDRTSGGNEQFFGPGTRLTVL.

The chain carries TRBV5-1 and TRBJ1-1; weak D call: TRBD1 (5 bases). Germline assignment: CDR1 SGHRS and CDR2 YFSETQ. V dropped 4 bases and J dropped 5 bases, with 15 bases sitting between them. There are 14 residues in the CDR3. This chain's CDR3 is CASSAWQGSTEAFF. CDR3 nucleotides: TGCGCCAGCAGCGCTTGGCAGGGTTCGACTGAAGCTTTCTTT.

The chain has TRBV10-1 and TRBJ2-3; D may correspond to TRBD1 or TRBD2 (5 bases each). Germline CDR1 is WNHNN and CDR2 is SYGVQD (reference sequence). V was pared by 5 bases and J by 1 base, with 7 bases between. The CDR3 consists of 13 residues. The CDR3 DNA follows: TGCGCCAGCAGTCTGGGGGGCACAGATACGCAGTATTTT. Residues: CASSLGGTDTQYF.

The rearrangement uses TRBV6-6 and TRBJ1-1, with D possibly matching TRBD1 (6 bases). The CDR3 runs to 14 residues. The ends were cut back, 4 bases at V and 6 bases at J, with 15 bases in the middle. From germline, CDR1 is MNHNY and CDR2 SVGAGI (reference sequence). CDR3 sequence (DNA): TGTGCCAGCAGTTTACAGGGAACTTACGCTGAAGCTTTCTTT. Translating it yields CASSLQGTYAEAFF.

V is TRBV15 and J is TRBJ1-5, with 7 positions matching TRBD1. The germline V gene has CDR1 LNHNV and CDR2 YYDKDF (reference sequence). CDR3 size: 15 residues. The V gene end was trimmed by 3 bases and the J gene end by 7 bases; junction bases not matched to a gene: 9. Written as DNA, the CDR3 is TGTGCCACCAGCAGCACAGGGGAAGGGAGGCAGCCCCAGCATTTT. It is translated as CATSSTGEGRQPQHF.

The rearrangement uses TRBV29-1 and TRBJ2-4; 13 nucleotides match TRBD2. This CDR3 contains 20 residues. Losses at the gene ends were 3 bases for V and 6 bases for J; bases not matched to a gene: 20. Germline lookup yields CDR1 SQVTM and CDR2 ANQGSEA. This CDR3 reads CSVDDTTGTSGDGSPNIQYF. CDR3 coding DNA: TGCAGCGTTGATGACACCACCGGGACTAGCGGGGACGGTTCCCCAAACATTCAGTACTTC. The full variable domain, completed using reference TRBV29-1 and TRBJ2-4, is SAVISQKPSRDICQRGTSLTIQCQVDSQVTMMFWYRQQPGQSLTLIATANQGSEATYESGFVIDKFPISRPNLTFSTLTVSNMSPEDSSIYLCSVDDTTGTSGDGSPNIQYFGAGTRLSVL.

This chain joins TRBV28 and TRBJ2-4; D is unclear. With 6 bases removed from V and 0 bases from J, the gap between germline ends came to 9 bases. The CDR3 extends over 14 amino acids. Germline loops: CDR1 MDHEN, CDR2 SYDVKM. The CDR3 coding sequence is TGTGCCAGCAGCGTATACCTAGCCAAAAACATTCAGTACTTC. It is translated as CASSVYLAKNIQYF.

This chain links TRBV25-1 with TRBJ2-7; 8 bases fit TRBD2. The V and J ends lost 0 bases and 3 bases, in that order; junction bases with no gene match: 1. The CDR3 sequence is 14 residues long. CDR1 is MGHDK and CDR2 is SYGVNS in the germline V gene. Here the CDR3 DNA reads TGTGCCAGCAGTGAATATAGCGGGAACTACGAGCAGTACTTC. Amino acid sequence: CASSEYSGNYEQYF.

This clone appeared once. V gene TRBV7-9 combines with J gene TRBJ2-7; weak D call: TRBD2 (6 bases). The CDR3 extends over 13 amino acids. V dropped 7 bases and J dropped 6 bases, with 16 bases sitting between them. Germline V lookup: CDR1 SEHNR, CDR2 FQNEAQ (reference sequence). CDR3 DNA sequence: TGTGCCAGCAAGAATAGTGGGGGAGGCGAGCAGTACTTC. Protein: CASKNSGGGEQYF.

This sequence joins TRBV6-1 and TRBJ2-1; 7 nucleotides align to TRBD1. V shed 0 bases and J 3 bases; nucleotides not matched to a gene: 5. There are 16 residues in the CDR3. From germline, CDR1 is MNHNS and CDR2 SASEGT. The CDR3 sequence is CASSEAGGSSYNEQFF. Here the CDR3 DNA reads TGTGCCAGCAGTGAAGCAGGGGGCAGTAGCTACAATGAGCAGTTCTTC.

The V call is TRBV15, the J call TRBJ2-1; a possible D gene is TRBD2 (6 bases). Trimming left V 4 bases short and J 0 bases short, with 13 bases between. The germline V gene has CDR1 LNHNV and CDR2 YYDKDF (reference sequence). The CDR3 is 16 amino acids. The CDR3 spells CATSTTAGSSYNEQFF. The DNA of the CDR3 is TGTGCCACCAGCACTACAGCGGGCAGCTCCTACAATGAGCAGTTCTTC.

The CDR3 nucleotides are TGTGCCAGCAGCCATACTAGCGGGGGGGTTTTGGTCGAAGAGACCCAGTACTTC. Protein: CASSHTSGGVLVEETQYF. The chain has TRBV9 and TRBJ2-5; 13 bases fit TRBD2. The CDR3 totals 18 residues. V lost 4 bases to trimming and J lost 3 bases; unmatched junction nucleotides: 12. Germline V gives CDR1 SGDLS, CDR2 YYNGEE.

The chain is built from TRBV10-3 and TRBJ1-2, with D possibly being TRBD1 (5 bases). The CDR3 consists of 15 residues. The germline CDR1 and CDR2 sequences are ENHRY and SYGVKD. V lost 2 bases and J 7 bases, leaving 17 bases between the germline ends. The CDR3 sequence is CAISELMGVGPGYTF. In nucleotides, the CDR3 is TGTGCCATCAGTGAGCTAATGGGGGTGGGCCCTGGCTACACCTTC.

The rearrangement uses TRBV19 and TRBJ1-4; D call uncertain. This CDR3 region has 14 residues. Germline loops: CDR1 LNHDA, CDR2 SQIVND (reference sequence). Trimming shortened V by 7 bases and J by 2 bases, and 11 bases separated the two germline ends. CDR3 DNA sequence: TGTGCCAGTATTGAGAGTTCTACTAATGAAAAACTGTTTTTT. Residues: CASIESSTNEKLFF.